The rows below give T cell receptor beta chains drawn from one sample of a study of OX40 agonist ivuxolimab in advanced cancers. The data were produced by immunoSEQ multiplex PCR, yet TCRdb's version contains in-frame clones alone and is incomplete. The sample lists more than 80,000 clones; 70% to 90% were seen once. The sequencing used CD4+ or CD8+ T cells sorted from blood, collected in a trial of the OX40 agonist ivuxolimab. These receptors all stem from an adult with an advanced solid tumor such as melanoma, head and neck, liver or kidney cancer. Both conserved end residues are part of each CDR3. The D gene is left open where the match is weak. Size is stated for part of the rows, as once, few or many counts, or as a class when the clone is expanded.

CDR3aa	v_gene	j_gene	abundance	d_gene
CASSFTSLAETYNEQFF	TRBV7-9	TRBJ2-1	NA	TRBD2
CASTNPSGNTIYF	TRBV6-5	TRBJ1-3	NA	NA
CASSLTVTDTQYF	TRBV5-1	TRBJ2-3	NA	NA
CASTPEGANTEAFF	TRBV6-5	TRBJ1-1	NA	NA
CASSLDSSNNEQFF	TRBV11-1	TRBJ2-1	few	NA
CSVEWDRVTEAFF	TRBV29-1	TRBJ1-1	NA	TRBD1
CASSLDSNQPQHF	TRBV7-2	TRBJ1-5	NA	NA
CASSLGSGANVLTF	TRBV27	TRBJ2-6	NA	NA
CASSWTGDTQYF	TRBV5-6	TRBJ2-3	NA	TRBD1
CASRYFPGQGTFEQYF	TRBV27	TRBJ2-7	once	TRBD1
CASSQDKADYTGELFF	TRBV4-2	TRBJ2-2	NA	NA
CASSSGLAGDTQYF	TRBV7-7	TRBJ2-3	NA	TRBD2
CASSYLNTEAFF	TRBV6-6	TRBJ1-1	NA	NA
CASSLREVGQRETQYF	TRBV11-3	TRBJ2-5	NA	NA
CASSTGQYGQPQHF	TRBV6-6	TRBJ1-5	NA	NA
CASSYIAGAFF	TRBV6-6	TRBJ1-1	NA	NA
CASSVAGAGQSIIGTEAFF	TRBV9	TRBJ1-1	NA	NA